The clone carrying this TCR beta chain appeared a single time. This record comes from a study of blood T cell repertoires in COVID-19. Participants had their cohort set by participant-reported clinical history. A COVID-19 case was met by exposed participants within 2 weeks before study entry. The protocol was immunoSEQ multiplex PCR, while the TCRdb copy is restricted to in-frame clones and leaves out a portion. The sample lists some 240,000 clones; about 87% were seen once. The CDR3 runs to 13 residues. Looked up from germline, CDR1 is MDHEN and CDR2 is SYDVKM. The ends were cut back, 7 bases at V and 2 bases at J, with 12 bases in the middle.

This chain uses TRBV28 with TRBJ2-7, with D perhaps TRBD1 (6 bases). The receptor comes from a woman in her forties who had been exposed to COVID-19. Sequenced: PBMCs or T cells enriched from blood (not recorded which). The DNA of the CDR3 is TGTGCCAGCAAAACAGGGTCGCCCTACGAGCAGTACTTC. It encodes CASKTGSPYEQYF.